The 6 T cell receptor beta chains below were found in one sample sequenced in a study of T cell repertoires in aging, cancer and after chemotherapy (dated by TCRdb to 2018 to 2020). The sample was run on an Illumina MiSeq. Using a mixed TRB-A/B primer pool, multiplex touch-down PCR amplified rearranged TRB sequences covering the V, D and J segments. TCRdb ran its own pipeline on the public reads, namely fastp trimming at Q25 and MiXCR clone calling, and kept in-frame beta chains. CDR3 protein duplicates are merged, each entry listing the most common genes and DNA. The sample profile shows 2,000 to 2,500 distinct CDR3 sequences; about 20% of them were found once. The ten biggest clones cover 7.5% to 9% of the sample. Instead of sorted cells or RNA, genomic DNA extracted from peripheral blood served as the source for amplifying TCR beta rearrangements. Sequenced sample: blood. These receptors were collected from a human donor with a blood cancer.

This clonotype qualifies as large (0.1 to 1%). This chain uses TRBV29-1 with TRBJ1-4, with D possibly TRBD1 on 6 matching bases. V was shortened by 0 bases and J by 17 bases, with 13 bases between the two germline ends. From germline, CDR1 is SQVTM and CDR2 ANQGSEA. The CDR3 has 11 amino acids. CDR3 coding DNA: TGCAGCGTTGAAGATCAGGGACATTCTTTTTTT. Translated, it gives CSVEDQGHSFF.

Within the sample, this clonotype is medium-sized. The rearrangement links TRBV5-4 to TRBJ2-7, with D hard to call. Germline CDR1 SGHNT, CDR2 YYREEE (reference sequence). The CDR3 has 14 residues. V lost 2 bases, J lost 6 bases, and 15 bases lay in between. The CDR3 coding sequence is TGTGCCAGCAGCTTTGCGGTTTTGGGTGGCGAGCAGTACTTC. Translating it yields CASSFAVLGGEQYF.

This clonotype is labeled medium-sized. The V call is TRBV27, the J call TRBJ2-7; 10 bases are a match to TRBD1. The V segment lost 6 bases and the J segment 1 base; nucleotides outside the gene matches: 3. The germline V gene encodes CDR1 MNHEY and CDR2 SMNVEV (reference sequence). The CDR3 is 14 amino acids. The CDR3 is CASRPGQGSYEQYF. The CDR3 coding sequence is TGTGCCAGCAGACCGGGACAGGGGTCCTACGAGCAGTACTTC.

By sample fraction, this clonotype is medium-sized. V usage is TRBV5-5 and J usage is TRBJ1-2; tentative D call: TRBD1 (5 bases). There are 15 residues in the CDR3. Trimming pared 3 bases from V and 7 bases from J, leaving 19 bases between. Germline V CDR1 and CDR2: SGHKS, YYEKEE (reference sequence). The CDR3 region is CASSYDRVFTIGYTF. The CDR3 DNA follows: TGTGCCAGCAGCTACGACAGAGTCTTCACCATTGGCTACACCTTC.

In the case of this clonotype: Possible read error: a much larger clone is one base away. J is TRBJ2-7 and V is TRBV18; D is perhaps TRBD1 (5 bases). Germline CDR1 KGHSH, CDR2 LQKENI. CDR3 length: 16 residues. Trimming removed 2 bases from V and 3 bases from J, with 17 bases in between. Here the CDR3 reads CASSPIVRRTFYEQYF. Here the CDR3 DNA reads TGTGCCAGCTCACCAATCGTGAGGCGGACATTCTACGAGCAGTACTTC.

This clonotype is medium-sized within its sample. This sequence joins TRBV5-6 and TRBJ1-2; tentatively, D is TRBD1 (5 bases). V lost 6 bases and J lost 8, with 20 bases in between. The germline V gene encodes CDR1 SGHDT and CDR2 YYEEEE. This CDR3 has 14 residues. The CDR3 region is CASKGQGLGEGYTF. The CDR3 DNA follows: TGTGCCAGCAAGGGCCAGGGCTTAGGAGAGGGCTACACCTTC.